These 7 T cell receptor beta chains originate from one sample sequenced in a study of cytomegalovirus exposure and HLA in healthy donors. The method was immunoSEQ multiplex PCR; TCRdb's version includes in-frame clones alone and lacks a portion of them. The sample contains 150,000 to 200,000 clones, 89% of which appear only once. The sample comprised PBMCs. These receptors came from a man aged 18 to 29 in good health and CMV-seropositive.

CDR3 sequence: CASSAPTSGNPFSTDTQYF. CDR3 coding DNA: TGTGCCAGCAGCGCTCCGACTAGCGGGAATCCCTTCTCCACAGATACGCAGTATTTT. V is TRBV9 and J is TRBJ2-3; the match to TRBD2 covers 11 bases. Trimming removed 3 bases from V and 2 bases from J; junction bases left unmatched: 14. The CDR3 length is 19 residues. The V gene's germline CDR1 is SGDLS and CDR2 YYNGEE.

The chain combines TRBV5-1 with TRBJ2-3; tentatively, D is TRBD2 (6 bases). V shed 3 bases and J shed 10 bases, with 12 bases lying between them. Per germline, CDR1 SGHRS and CDR2 YFSETQ. This CDR3 is built from 12 residues. CDR3: CASSSETRAQYF. CDR3 nucleotides: TGCGCCAGCAGCTCCGAGACTAGGGCGCAGTATTTT.

The chain carries TRBV23-1 and TRBJ1-4; 7 positions agree with TRBD1. TRBV23-1 is an ORF, and what it does is uncertain. The junction had 8 bases not matched to a gene; V was cut back by 4 bases and J by 0 bases. The CDR3 has 17 amino acids. This chain's CDR3 is CASSRKRDSSTNEKLFF. DNA for the CDR3: TGCGCCAGCAGTCGAAAACGGGACAGTTCAACTAATGAAAAACTGTTTTTT.

The J gene is TRBJ1-1, the V gene TRBV27, with D hard to call. Germline V gene sequence: CDR1 MNHEY, CDR2 SMNVEV (reference sequence). This CDR3 has 15 residues. V lost 4 bases and J lost 0, with 12 bases in between. CDR3 nucleotides: TGTGCCAGCAGTTCTCAAGGACTTTTGAACACTGAAGCTTTCTTT. Its protein is CASSSQGLLNTEAFF.

The chain is built from TRBV6-5 and TRBJ2-1, with no clear D. This CDR3 has 13 residues. From germline, CDR1 is MNHEY and CDR2 SVGAGI. Between the trimmed V and J ends, which lost 7 bases and 0 bases, there was a span of 7 bases. The CDR3 sequence: CASKAVSYNEQFF. CDR3 coding DNA: TGTGCCAGCAAGGCGGTCTCCTACAATGAGCAGTTCTTC.

V and J are TRBV10-3 and TRBJ2-7; D is undetermined. Trimming cost V 2 bases and J 4 bases, with 9 bases left between them. The germline gives CDR1 ENHRY, CDR2 SYGVKD. This CDR3 comprises 13 residues. CDR3 nucleotide sequence: TGTGCCATCAGTGAGGGCCCCCTTTACGAGCAGTACTTC. Translating gives CAISEGPLYEQYF.

This chain connects TRBV10-1 to TRBJ2-7; weak D call: TRBD2 (6 bases). Trimming stripped 2 bases from V and 4 bases from J, with 15 bases between. The CDR3 has 15 amino acids. Looked up from germline, CDR1 is WNHNN and CDR2 is SYGVQD (reference sequence). The CDR3 DNA reads TGCGCCAGCAGTGAGCTACCGGGAGACTATTACGAGCAGTACTTC. It specifies CASSELPGDYYEQYF.